These T cell receptor beta chains were read from a single sample in a study of T cells in localized non-small cell lung cancer. TCRdb's table, derived via immunoSEQ multiplex PCR, lists solely in-frame clones and lacks some. This repertoire shows some 15,000 clones, 75% to 90% found once; its top ten account for around 23%. Specimen: peripheral blood, collected before any cancer treatment. The source is a female donor at least 60 years old with stage I squamous cell lung carcinoma. Both conserved end residues are trimmed from each CDR3.

V: TRBV2; CDR3: ASKQDRVNSPLH
V: TRBV6-5; CDR3: ASSYTPGNTEAF
V: TRBV2; CDR3: ASSDREGTEAF
V: TRBV6-1; CDR3: ASRRTMNTEAF
V: TRBV5-6; CDR3: ASSFLQGVTEAF
V: TRBV7-3; CDR3: ASSPGGSRETQY
V: TRBV4-1; CDR3: ASSQGWTEAF
V: TRBV27; CDR3: ASRRMTGSYNSPLH
V: TRBV6-5; CDR3: ASSPETGGGYEQY
V: TRBV6-5; CDR3: ASTWDRGQSPLH
V: TRBV19; CDR3: ASSPRDTGRRPQH
V: TRBV11-3; CDR3: DSRGQGETQY
V: TRBV2; CDR3: ASRQGAGTGELF
V: TRBV11-2; CDR3: ASRELAGGYPYEQY
V: TRBV9; CDR3: ASSVAPGAEEQY
V: TRBV6-5; CDR3: ASSVEGALTGELF
V: TRBV19; CDR3: ASKKSSDPSTDTQY
V: TRBV27; CDR3: ASSFFRGHEQY
V: TRBV9; CDR3: ASSAFGLAGYANTGELF
V: TRBV28; CDR3: ASSPPSRLNYGYT
V: TRBV7-3; CDR3: ASSLRWGEKLF
V: TRBV19; CDR3: ASSRLAGIDNEQF
V: TRBV18; CDR3: ASSQGNEQF
V: TRBV5-1; CDR3: ASSLDGQGAYEQY
V: TRBV10-1; CDR3: ALKREVNTGELF
V: TRBV28; CDR3: ASSQAGAGTEAF
V: TRBV6-1; CDR3: ASKPGTDTGELF
V: TRBV28; CDR3: ASGRTGITDTQY
V: TRBV7-3; CDR3: ASSLGGTGELF
V: TRBV11-2; CDR3: ASSLLLGVSETQY
V: TRBV7-2; CDR3: ASSPQAGGSSGANVLT
V: TRBV7-6; CDR3: ASSLVTSASEQF
V: TRBV6-5; CDR3: ASSYEGFGEKLF
V: TRBV4-2; CDR3: ASSQEWGRTDGYT
V: TRBV7-2; CDR3: ASSRTSGTGEQF
V: TRBV19; CDR3: ASKEARSEAF
V: TRBV2; CDR3: ASSEAGGGRQPQH
V: TRBV19; CDR3: ASSTSGGEQY
V: TRBV6-5; CDR3: ASSSLGLARGEQY
V: TRBV19; CDR3: ASKRVNTEAF
V: TRBV5-1; CDR3: ASSRELGTDTQY
V: TRBV6-1; CDR3: ASSEGTGLIYEQY
V: TRBV10-3; CDR3: AISAVDTEAF
V: TRBV7-9; CDR3: ASSLGAGFFTGELF
V: TRBV29-1; CDR3: SVSYGRESYNEQF
V: TRBV27; CDR3: ASSLSYYRGNTEAF
V: TRBV10-3; CDR3: AISTFRDSHFTEQY
V: TRBV5-8; CDR3: ASSYGYPNTEAF
V: TRBV19; CDR3: ASSKGSGTRAYEQY
V: TRBV29-1; CDR3: SVEDQASGRDVYNEQF
V: TRBV10-3; CDR3: AISESPRRKSYEQY
V: TRBV28; CDR3: ASESSRGYNDEQF